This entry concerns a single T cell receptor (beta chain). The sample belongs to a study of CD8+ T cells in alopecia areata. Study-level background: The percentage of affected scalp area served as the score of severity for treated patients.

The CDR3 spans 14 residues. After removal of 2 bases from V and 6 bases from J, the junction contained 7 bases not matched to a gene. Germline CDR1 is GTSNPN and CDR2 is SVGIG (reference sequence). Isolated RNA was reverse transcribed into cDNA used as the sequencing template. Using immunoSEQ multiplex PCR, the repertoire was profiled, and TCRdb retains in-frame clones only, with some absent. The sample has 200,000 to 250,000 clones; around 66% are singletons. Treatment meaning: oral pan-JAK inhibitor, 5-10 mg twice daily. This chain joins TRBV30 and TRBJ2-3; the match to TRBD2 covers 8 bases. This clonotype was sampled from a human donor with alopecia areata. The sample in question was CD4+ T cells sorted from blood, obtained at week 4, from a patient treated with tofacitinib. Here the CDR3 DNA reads TGTGCCTGGAGTCGGGGACTAGGATCGGATACGCAGTATTTT. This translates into CAWSRGLGSDTQYF.